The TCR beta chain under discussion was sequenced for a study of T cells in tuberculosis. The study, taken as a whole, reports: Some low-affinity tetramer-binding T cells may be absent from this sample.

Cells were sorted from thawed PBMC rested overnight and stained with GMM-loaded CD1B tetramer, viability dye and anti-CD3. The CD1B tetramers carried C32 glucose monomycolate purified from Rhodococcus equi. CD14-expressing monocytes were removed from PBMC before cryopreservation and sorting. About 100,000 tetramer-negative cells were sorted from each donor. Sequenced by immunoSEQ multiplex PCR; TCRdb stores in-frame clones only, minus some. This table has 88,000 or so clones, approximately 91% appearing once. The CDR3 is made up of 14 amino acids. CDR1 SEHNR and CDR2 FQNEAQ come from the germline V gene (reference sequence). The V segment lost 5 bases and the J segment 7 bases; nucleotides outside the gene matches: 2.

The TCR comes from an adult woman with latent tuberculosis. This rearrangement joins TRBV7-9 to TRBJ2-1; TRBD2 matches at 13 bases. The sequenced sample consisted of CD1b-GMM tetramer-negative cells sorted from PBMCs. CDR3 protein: CASSKTSGGNEQFF. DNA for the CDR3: TGTGCCAGCAGCAAGACTAGCGGGGGGAATGAGCAGTTCTTC.